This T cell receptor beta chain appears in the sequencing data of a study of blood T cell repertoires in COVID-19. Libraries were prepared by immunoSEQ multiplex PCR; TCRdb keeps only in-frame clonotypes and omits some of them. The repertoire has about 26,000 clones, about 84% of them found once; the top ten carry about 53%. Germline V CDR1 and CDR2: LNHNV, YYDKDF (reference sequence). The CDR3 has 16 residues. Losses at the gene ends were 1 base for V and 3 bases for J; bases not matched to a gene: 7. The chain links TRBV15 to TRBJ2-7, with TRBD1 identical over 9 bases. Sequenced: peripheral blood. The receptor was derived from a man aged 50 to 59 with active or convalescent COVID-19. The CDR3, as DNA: TGTGCCACCAGCAGAGGCCCCATGACAGGGGGCTACGAGCAGTACTTC. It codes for CATSRGPMTGGYEQYF.